This entry features one T cell receptor (beta chain) sequence. Its antigen is currently unknown. Assay: immunoSEQ multiplex PCR; the TCRdb copy retains only in-frame clones and omits some. The data contain 300,000 to 400,000 clones, about 92% of them singletons. Looked up from germline, CDR1 is LNHDA and CDR2 is SQIVND (reference sequence). The CDR3 consists of 16 residues. The data originate from a study of Ad26.COV2.S vaccination and SARS-CoV-2 variants. Study outcomes and limitations: CD8+ and CD4+ T cells specific for spike reportedly responded with substantial breadth after vaccination.

The receptor was derived from a human donor who had recovered from COVID-19. This sequence joins TRBV19 and TRBJ1-2, with D possibly being TRBD1 (6 bases). Source: peripheral blood, taken after recovery from COVID-19. This CDR3 is CAIRGTVSSANYGYTF. DNA of the CDR3: TGTGCTATCAGGGGAACAGTCTCTTCGGCTAACTATGGCTACACCTTC.